A single sample gave rise to the 21 T cell receptor beta chains below, sequenced in a study of T cells in localized non-small cell lung cancer. Some clones are missing from TCRdb's copy, which holds only in-frame ones; the method was immunoSEQ multiplex PCR. The table records fewer than 25,000 clones, 85% to 90% of them present only once. The sample here was PBMCs, taken before any cancer treatment. Receptors were obtained from a man between 35 and 75 years old with stage II lung adenocarcinoma.

The chain joins TRBV5-1 to TRBJ2-2; D unclear. The CDR3 sequence is 18 residues long. In germline, CDR1 is SGHRS, CDR2 YFSETQ. V was trimmed by 0 bases and J by 5 bases, leaving 20 bases between them. CDR3 nucleotide sequence: TGCGCCAGCAGCTTGGTATCTCTTACTAACCCCGGAACCGGGGAGCTGTTTTTT. This encodes CASSLVSLTNPGTGELFF.

The chain joins TRBV7-6 to TRBJ1-4; D is ambiguous. There are 16 residues in the CDR3. Looked up from germline, CDR1 is SGHVS and CDR2 is FNYEAQ. Trimming stripped 5 bases from V and 0 bases from J, with 13 bases between. The CDR3 sequence: CASSPGLIATNEKLFF. The CDR3 DNA reads as TGTGCCAGCAGCCCCGGTTTAATCGCAACTAATGAAAAACTGTTTTTT.

The chain combines TRBV9 with TRBJ2-2; D perhaps matches TRBD2 (5 bases). The CDR3 runs to 13 residues. V gave up 5 bases and J gave up 4 bases, with 9 bases separating them. Germline V gene data show CDR1 as SGDLS and CDR2 as YYNGEE. The CDR3 spells CASSGLGTGELFF. The DNA of the CDR3 is TGTGCCAGCAGTGGACTGGGCACCGGGGAGCTGTTTTTT.

The chain recombines TRBV10-3 with TRBJ2-3, with D maybe TRBD1 (5 bases). Germline lookup yields CDR1 ENHRY and CDR2 SYGVKD. Trimming cost V 7 bases and J 2 bases, with 16 bases left between them. This CDR3 contains 15 residues. DNA for the CDR3: TGTGCCATCAAACTGGAGCAGGGCACCACAGATACGCAGTATTTT. Its translation is CAIKLEQGTTDTQYF.

The rearrangement joins TRBV7-9 to TRBJ1-1; possible D gene TRBD1, 5 bases. Trimming pared 2 bases from V and 0 bases from J, leaving 10 bases between. The CDR3 runs 15 residues. The V gene's germline CDR1 is SEHNR and CDR2 FQNEAQ (reference sequence). DNA of the CDR3: TGTGCCAGCAGCTTAAAGGGGTGGATGAACACTGAAGCTTTCTTT. This codes for CASSLKGWMNTEAFF.

This chain links TRBV18 with TRBJ1-2; a weak D match, TRBD1 (6 bases). The CDR3 contains 13 residues. Trimming took off 5 bases at V and 8 bases at J, with 15 bases between the two ends. Germline V CDR1 and CDR2: KGHSH, LQKENI. The CDR3 loop is CASSVPGQKGYTF. The CDR3 DNA follows: TGTGCCAGCTCAGTACCGGGACAAAAGGGCTACACCTTC.

This clone appeared once. The genes are TRBV18 and TRBJ1-2; tentatively, D is TRBD1 (5 bases). CDR1 and CDR2 (germline): KGHSH, LQKENI. The CDR3 has 15 amino acids. V was clipped by 6 bases and J by 0 bases, with 14 bases between them. CDR3 sequence (DNA): TGTGCCAGCTCCCGGAACGGGGGGACTAACTATGGCTACACCTTC. This encodes CASSRNGGTNYGYTF. Combining the CDR3 with reference TRBV18 and TRBJ1-2 gives the whole variable domain NAGVMQNPRHLVRRRGQEARLRCSPMKGHSHVYWYRQLPEEGLKFMVYLQKENIIDESGMPKERFSAEFPKEGPSILRIQQVVRGDSAAYFCASSRNGGTNYGYTFGSGTRLTVV.

This chain joins TRBV6-1 and TRBJ2-7; D gene ambiguous. From germline, CDR1 is MNHNS and CDR2 SASEGT. The CDR3 contains 15 residues. Trimming took off 2 bases at V and 2 bases at J, with 13 bases between the two ends. In DNA, the CDR3 is TGTGCCAGCAGTGAAATCTTCCGGCCGACCTACGAGCAGTACTTC. Translation gives CASSEIFRPTYEQYF.

The chain is built from TRBV4-3 and TRBJ2-3; the D call may be TRBD1 or TRBD2 (5 bases each). The V gene lost 4 bases and the J gene lost 5 bases, with 22 bases spanning the gap. The CDR3 extends over 17 amino acids. CDR1 is LGHNA, CDR2 YSLEER, per germline. The CDR3 sequence: CASSPPTGPLREDTQYF. The CDR3 nucleotides read TGCGCCAGCAGCCCCCCGACGGGACCTCTCCGGGAAGATACGCAGTATTTT.

The gene calls are TRBV9 and TRBJ1-4; D gene ambiguous. The CDR3 has 14 residues. Germline CDR1 is SGDLS and CDR2 is YYNGEE. Trimming removed 1 base at V and 0 bases at J, with 4 bases between. Here the CDR3 DNA reads TGTGCCAGCAGCGTAACTGCAACTAATGAAAAACTGTTTTTT. This encodes CASSVTATNEKLFF.

V is TRBV18 and J is TRBJ1-2; the D gene is possibly TRBD1 (5 bases). Germline-derived CDR1 and CDR2 are KGHSH and LQKENI. The length of the CDR3 is 14 residues. V was pared by 3 bases and J by 0 bases, with 8 bases between. The CDR3 sequence: CASSPTDPNYGYTF. In DNA, the CDR3 is TGTGCCAGCTCACCGACAGACCCTAACTATGGCTACACCTTC.

This clone occurred a few times. The chain employs TRBV21-1 and TRBJ2-5; the listed D gene, TRBD2, was not tested against the DNA. TRBV21-1 is flagged as a pseudogene. This CDR3 is built from 14 residues. The CDR3 sequence: CASSRAGVKETQYF. CDR3 bases: TGTGCCAGCAGCCGAGCCGGGGTGAAAGAGACCCAGTACTTC.

The chain has TRBV4-1 and TRBJ1-1, with D possibly TRBD1 on 5 matching bases. This CDR3 has 15 residues. V dropped 1 base and J dropped 1 base, with 10 bases sitting between them. In germline, CDR1 is MGHRA, CDR2 YSYEKL. The CDR3 region has the DNA TGCGCCAGCAGCCAAGTTGCCAGGGAGAACACTGAAGCTTTCTTT. This codes for CASSQVARENTEAFF.

V usage is TRBV9 and J usage is TRBJ1-1; D possibly corresponds to TRBD1 (6 bases). Between the trimmed V and J ends, which lost 2 bases and 0 bases, there was a span of 17 bases. Germline assignment: CDR1 SGDLS and CDR2 YYNGEE. There are 17 residues in the CDR3. CDR3 bases: TGTGCCAGCAGCGTCGGGGGCGCTTCTCCAATGAACACTGAAGCTTTCTTT. Translating gives CASSVGGASPMNTEAFF.

The rearrangement links TRBV6-5 to TRBJ1-5; no firm D call. Germline V gene lookup returns CDR1 MNHEY and CDR2 SVGAGI. V lost 4 bases, J lost 0 bases, and 10 bases lay in between. The CDR3 length is 15 residues. The DNA for the CDR3 is TGTGCCAGCAGTTCGACGGTTTATAGCAATCAGCCCCAGCATTTT. It specifies CASSSTVYSNQPQHF.

The V call is TRBV7-9, the J call TRBJ2-6; D possibly corresponds to TRBD1 (6 bases). The CDR3 is 14 amino acids. V lost 4 bases to trimming and J lost 7 bases, with 11 bases between them. CDR1 and CDR2 from the germline V gene are SEHNR and FQNEAQ (reference sequence). The CDR3 coding sequence is TGTGCCAGCAGCTATCAACAGGGAGCCAACGTCCTGACTTTC. Translated: CASSYQQGANVLTF.

This chain joins TRBV11-2 and TRBJ2-7; D remains unclear. CDR3 length: 12 amino acids. Deletions cut 1 base from V and 7 bases from J, with 8 bases between. Germline CDR1 SGHAT, CDR2 FQNNGV. CDR3 loop: CASSLGSREQYF. The CDR3 DNA sequence: TGTGCCAGCAGCTTAGGGTCGAGGGAGCAGTACTTC.

The chain's CDR3 is CASSSQGGGEKLFF. The CDR3 nucleotides are TGTGCCAGCAGCTCCCAGGGAGGGGGTGAAAAACTGTTTTTT. The gene calls are TRBV11-2 and TRBJ1-4, with D tentatively TRBD1 (6 bases). The CDR3 spans 14 residues. V was clipped by 4 bases and J by 7 bases, with 13 bases between them. The V gene's germline CDR1 is SGHAT and CDR2 FQNNGV.

V and J are TRBV7-2 and TRBJ2-7; D might be TRBD1 (6 bases). This CDR3 region has 14 residues. Trimming left V 6 bases short and J 6 bases short, with 18 bases between. Germline V gives CDR1 SGHTA, CDR2 FQGNSA. The CDR3 sequence is CASSLGTFPLEQYF. The CDR3 bases are TGTGCCAGCAGTCTCGGGACATTTCCCCTCGAGCAGTACTTC.

The chain recombines TRBV5-1 with TRBJ2-3, with TRBD1 matching over 7 bases. This CDR3 has 14 residues. Germline V lookup: CDR1 SGHRS, CDR2 YFSETQ. V lost 8 bases and J lost 2; bases outside the gene matches: 8. CDR3 bases: TGCGCCAGTGTACCGGGACAGTACACAGATACGCAGTATTTT. Its translation: CASVPGQYTDTQYF.

The chain carries TRBV6-5 and TRBJ1-3; D might be TRBD1 (6 bases). V lost 6 bases and J lost 3, with 15 bases in between. The CDR3 consists of 15 residues. Germline values: CDR1 MNHEY, CDR2 SVGAGI. CDR3 residues: CASSSEQGFGNTIYF. The CDR3 bases are TGTGCCAGCAGCAGCGAACAGGGATTTGGAAACACCATATATTTT.